These T cell receptor beta chains were read from a single sample in a study of T cell responses to AZD1222 COVID-19 vaccine. Only in-frame clones appear in the TCRdb table, and some are missing; sequencing was by immunoSEQ multiplex PCR. The profile shows about 110,000 clones, more than 75% of them singletons. The sequenced sample was peripheral blood, obtained 28 days after the second AZD1222 dose. The receptors stem from an adult who received the AZD1222 COVID-19 vaccine. Both conserved end residues are part of each CDR3. The order of the fields is J gene, V gene, D gene, CDR3 protein. The D gene is left open where the match is weak.

>TRBJ1-1|TRBV6-5|NA
CASSYLGASTEAFF
>TRBJ1-1|TRBV7-9|NA
CASSGNTEAFF
>TRBJ1-2|TRBV4-3|TRBD1
CASSQDTMGQALGYGYTF
>TRBJ1-1|TRBV5-1|NA
CASSLRTLGVTEAFF
>TRBJ2-7|TRBV29-1|NA
CSVETADYEQYF
>TRBJ1-2|TRBV29-1|TRBD1
CSVETGGSGGYTF
>TRBJ2-1|TRBV5-1|NA
CASSLGQGNNEQFF
>TRBJ1-5|TRBV6-6|NA
CASSYASPGNQPQHF
>TRBJ2-7|TRBV5-1|TRBD1
CASSLSTGQAYEQYF
>TRBJ2-2|TRBV4-2|NA
CASSQDAYREAGELFF
>TRBJ2-1|TRBV7-3|TRBD2
CASSWGLAGAYNEQFF
>TRBJ1-6|TRBV4-1|NA
CASSPDMGGSLSLHF
>TRBJ2-1|TRBV6-1|TRBD1
CASSLTGDNEQFF
>TRBJ1-2|TRBV25-1|NA
CASHETGGYTF
>TRBJ2-6|TRBV30|NA
CAWSVFGLAGANVLTF
>TRBJ1-1|TRBV5-6|NA
CASSEAGFWNTEAFF
>TRBJ2-3|TRBV5-8|NA
CASSLVTIPTDTQYF
>TRBJ2-3|TRBV10-3|TRBD2
CAISGGSGIITDTQYF
>TRBJ1-2|TRBV7-8|NA
CASSSERGRANYGYTF
>TRBJ2-3|TRBV6-1|TRBD1
CASSGTGTGGADTQYF
>TRBJ1-2|TRBV24-1|NA
CATSPGSYGYTF
>TRBJ1-5|TRBV27|NA
CASSLKQGHNQPQHF
>TRBJ1-1|TRBV5-1|NA
CASSLVGSNTEAFF
>TRBJ2-3|TRBV30|TRBD2
CAWSVKLGTSGSSTLKKDTQYF
>TRBJ2-3|TRBV11-2|NA
CASSLGSMAATDTQYF
>TRBJ2-3|TRBV2|NA
CASGRLADPQYF
>TRBJ1-2|TRBV6-1|NA
CASSELYGYTF
>TRBJ1-1|TRBV11-2|NA
CASSLAGAPTEAFF